The 13 T cell receptor beta chains in this list originate from one sample, sequenced in a study of radiation and T cells in renal cell carcinoma (dated by TCRdb to 2019 to 2021). According to the study, the label for this sample's time point signals: blood 2 weeks post-SBRT. The treatment or condition label for this specimen denotes: 15 Gy SBRT to primary tumor, nephrectomy 4 weeks later. The library was produced with the immunoSEQ multiplex PCR assay. Not all clones reach the TCRdb copy of this immuneACCESS table, which keeps in-frame sequences only. Checked studies attribute under half of the gap to unresolved V genes and leave the rest unexplained. This sample comprises about 130,000 clones, roughly four fifths of them detected only once. Of the sample, around 1.8% is held by the ten largest clones. The source material was blood, sampled from a patient whose treatment included radiotherapy and nephrectomy. The receptors derive from an older woman with renal cell carcinoma.

V and J are TRBV19 and TRBJ2-1, with 16 bases aligning to TRBD2. J was trimmed by 8 bases and V by 8 bases; bases with no gene match: 12. From germline, CDR1 is LNHDA and CDR2 SQIVND (reference sequence). This CDR3 comprises 17 residues. CDR3 residues: CASRSGTSGRAMDEQFF. Written as DNA, the CDR3 is TGTGCCAGTCGATCCGGGACTAGCGGGAGGGCGATGGATGAGCAGTTCTTC.

The DNA for the CDR3 is TGTGCCAGCAGTTGGGGCCCTGGGAATCAGCCCCAGCATTTT. It yields the protein CASSWGPGNQPQHF. The V gene is TRBV27, the J gene TRBJ1-5, with TRBD1 as a possible D gene (5 bases). The germline V gene has CDR1 MNHEY and CDR2 SMNVEV (reference sequence). The CDR3 has 14 residues. Trimming cost V 4 bases and J 4 bases, with 11 bases left between them.

This chain uses TRBV7-9 with TRBJ2-1; TRBD1 matches at 9 bases. Germline CDR1 SEHNR, CDR2 FQNEAQ (reference sequence). Trimming removed 4 bases from V and 9 bases from J; junction bases left unmatched: 16. This CDR3 has 17 residues. The CDR3 coding sequence is TGTGCCAGCAGCTCCTCCGGACAGGGGAAGGGAACAAGTGAGCAGTTCTTC. This codes for CASSSSGQGKGTSEQFF.

The J gene is TRBJ1-1, the V gene TRBV5-5; possibly TRBD1 for D (5 bases). Trimming stripped 4 bases from V and 0 bases from J, with 13 bases between. Germline assignment: CDR1 SGHKS and CDR2 YYEKEE (reference sequence). The CDR3 consists of 15 residues. CDR3 nucleotide sequence: TGTGCCAGCAGCACAATGGACACAATGAACACTGAAGCTTTCTTT. This codes for CASSTMDTMNTEAFF.

The chain is built from TRBV28 and TRBJ2-7; D not resolved. This CDR3 is built from 12 residues. Germline CDR1 MDHEN, CDR2 SYDVKM. V was cut by 7 bases and J by 3 bases, with 10 bases left in between. The CDR3 protein is CASTPGNYEQYF. The CDR3 coding sequence is TGTGCCAGCACTCCGGGTAACTACGAGCAGTACTTC.

This clone was seen more than once but under ten times. The chain recombines TRBV7-8 with TRBJ2-1; no reliable D call. This CDR3 has 12 residues. CDR1 and CDR2 (germline): SGHVS, FQNEAQ. The V end lost 6 bases, the J end lost 5 bases, and 8 bases lay between the germline ends. CDR3 residues: CASSFSHNEQFF. The CDR3 DNA sequence: TGTGCCAGCAGTTTTAGCCACAATGAGCAGTTCTTC.

DNA of the CDR3: TGTGCCAGCAGTGAAGCTGTAGCAGTCGGGGGCTATGGCTACACCTTC. It is translated as CASSEAVAVGGYGYTF. The J gene is TRBJ1-2, the V gene TRBV2, with D possibly matching TRBD1 (5 bases). The CDR3 spans 16 residues. V was cut by 0 bases and J by 4 bases, with 15 bases left in between. Germline assignment: CDR1 SNHLY and CDR2 FYNNEI.

This sequence joins TRBV6-1 and TRBJ1-5; 8 bases are shared with TRBD1. The CDR3 runs 15 residues. Trimming at V came to 5 bases and at J to 1 base, leaving 4 bases not matched to a gene. Germline V gene lookup returns CDR1 MNHNS and CDR2 SASEGT. CDR3: CASSRTGRSNQPQHF. As DNA, the CDR3 is TGTGCCAGCAGTCGGACAGGGAGGAGCAATCAGCCCCAGCATTTT.

This chain connects TRBV5-1 to TRBJ1-3; 8 bases are a match to TRBD1. V lost 0 bases to trimming and J lost 4 bases; unmatched junction nucleotides: 6. Germline CDR1 and CDR2: SGHRS and YFSETQ. This CDR3 is 16 amino acids long. The CDR3 DNA follows: TGCGCCAGCAGCTTGGATGGACAGGGCGTGGGAAACACCATATATTTT. Translating gives CASSLDGQGVGNTIYF.

The V call is TRBV6-5, the J call TRBJ1-2; 9 nucleotides align to TRBD1. The CDR3 has 15 amino acids. V was clipped by 5 bases and J by 1 base; unmatched bases: 5. Germline-derived CDR1 and CDR2 are MNHEY and SVGAGI. CDR3 in DNA: TGTGCCAGCAGTACCCTGACAGGGGGTAACTATGGCTACACCTTC. Its translation: CASSTLTGGNYGYTF.

The chain employs TRBV5-1 and TRBJ2-3; weak D call: TRBD2 (6 bases). The CDR3 has 16 amino acids. V lost 0 bases, J lost 0 bases, and 11 bases lay in between. Germline assignment: CDR1 SGHRS and CDR2 YFSETQ. In DNA, the CDR3 is TGCGCCAGCAGCTTGGTTGGGGACTCGAGCACAGATACGCAGTATTTT. Translation: CASSLVGDSSTDTQYF.

The V gene is TRBV15, the J gene TRBJ1-1; 7 nucleotides line up with TRBD1. The CDR3 spans 15 residues. Trimming at V came to 2 bases and at J to 4 bases, leaving 7 bases not matched to a gene. CDR1 is LNHNV and CDR2 is YYDKDF in the germline V gene (reference sequence). The CDR3 nucleotides read TGTGCCACCAGCAGACTCAGGGGGAGTAGCACTGAAGCTTTCTTT. Translating gives CATSRLRGSSTEAFF.

V is TRBV5-6 and J is TRBJ2-7; TRBD2 matches at 7 bases. Trimming took 3 bases from V and 3 from J; bases not matched to a gene: 12. The CDR3 has 16 amino acids. Per germline, CDR1 SGHDT and CDR2 YYEEEE. As DNA, the CDR3 is TGTGCCAGCAGCTCAACCGGGAGGACCGGCGGCTACGAGCAGTACTTC. Translated, it gives CASSSTGRTGGYEQYF.